The rows below give T cell receptor beta chains drawn from one sample of a study of cytomegalovirus exposure and HLA in healthy donors. The data were produced by immunoSEQ multiplex PCR, yet TCRdb's version contains in-frame clones alone and is incomplete. The repertoire holds 70,000 or so clones, with roughly 94% as singletons. Sequencing input: PBMCs. These receptor sequences come from a woman in her late teens or twenties in good health and CMV-seropositive. Each CDR3 is given with its conserved first and last residue. A D gene is named only where the DNA matches it firmly. Some rows have no size entry. The others give once, few or many, or a class for an expanded clone.

J: TRBJ2-1
length: 19
D: TRBD2
V: TRBV4-3
size: NA
DNA: TGCGCCAGCAGCCAAGATTGGGTTAGCGGGGGGAGAAAGTACAATGAGCAGTTCTTC
CDR3: CASSQDWVSGGRKYNEQFF

J: TRBJ1-2
length: 13
D: TRBD1
V: TRBV11-2
size: NA
DNA: TGTGCCAGCAGCCCGGACAGGGGGGGTGGCTACACCTTC
CDR3: CASSPDRGGGYTF

J: TRBJ1-6
length: 14
D: NA
V: TRBV11-3
size: NA
DNA: TGTGCCAGCAGCATCCAGGGCATCGATTCACCCCTCCACTTT
CDR3: CASSIQGIDSPLHF

J: TRBJ1-2
length: 13
D: TRBD1
V: TRBV30
size: once
DNA: TGTGCCTGGAAGGGGGCGGATCCCTATGGCTACACCTTC
CDR3: CAWKGADPYGYTF

J: TRBJ2-2
length: 12
D: NA
V: TRBV29-1
size: NA
DNA: TGCAGCGTTGTGTCGGGAACCGGGGAGCTGTTTTTT
CDR3: CSVVSGTGELFF

J: TRBJ2-1
length: 18
D: TRBD2
V: TRBV7-2
size: NA
DNA: TGTGCCAGCAGCTTACTACTAGCGGGATTTGAACCAGACAGAGAGCAGTTCTTC
CDR3: CASSLLLAGFEPDREQFF

J: TRBJ2-5
length: 16
D: TRBD2
V: TRBV5-1
size: few
DNA: TGCGCCAGCAGCTTGAGGGTTAGCGGGGACCAAGAGACCCAGTACTTC
CDR3: CASSLRVSGDQETQYF

J: TRBJ2-7
length: 15
D: TRBD1
V: TRBV6-6
size: few
DNA: TGTGCCAGCAGGGACCGGGACAGGGGGAACTACGAGCAGTACTTC
CDR3: CASRDRDRGNYEQYF

J: TRBJ1-3
length: 15
D: NA
V: TRBV4-1
size: NA
DNA: TGCGCCAGCAGCCAAGACCCCGGCTCTGGAAACACCATATATTTT
CDR3: CASSQDPGSGNTIYF

J: TRBJ2-2
length: 17
D: NA
V: TRBV13
size: NA
DNA: TGTGCCAGCAGCTCAATTTCCAGGGGTGGGAACACCGGGGAGCTGTTTTTT
CDR3: CASSSISRGGNTGELFF

J: TRBJ2-2
length: 15
D: NA
V: TRBV25-1
size: once
DNA: TGTGCCAGCAGTGAATCGGCGTCCGGAGCCGGGGAGCTGTTTTTT
CDR3: CASSESASGAGELFF

J: TRBJ2-3
length: 14
D: TRBD1
V: TRBV9
size: NA
DNA: TGTGCCAGCAGCGTAGCACAGGGGGCAGATACGCAGTATTTT
CDR3: CASSVAQGADTQYF

J: TRBJ1-5
length: 15
D: TRBD1
V: TRBV7-2
size: NA
DNA: TGTGCCAGCAGCTTAGACAGGGGTAAGGCTCAGCCCCAGCATTTT
CDR3: CASSLDRGKAQPQHF

J: TRBJ2-7
length: 13
D: NA
V: TRBV27
size: NA
DNA: TGTGCCAGCAGTTTAACTCGAGGATACGAGCAGTACTTC
CDR3: CASSLTRGYEQYF

J: TRBJ1-2
length: 15
D: TRBD1
V: TRBV5-4
size: once
DNA: TGTGCCAGCAGCTTCTCGCAGGGGGCTCAAAGTGGCTACACCTTC
CDR3: CASSFSQGAQSGYTF

J: TRBJ2-5
length: 18
D: NA
V: TRBV7-2
size: NA
DNA: TGTGCCAGCAGCTTAACTTCGGGCTGGCTAGCAACCCGAGAGACCCAGTACTTC
CDR3: CASSLTSGWLATRETQYF

J: TRBJ2-5
length: 13
D: NA
V: TRBV7-7
size: NA
DNA: TGTGCCAGCAGCTTAGGGCCTGGCGAGACCCAGTACTTC
CDR3: CASSLGPGETQYF

J: TRBJ2-7
length: 14
D: NA
V: TRBV7-9
size: NA
DNA: TGTGCCAGCAGCTCAAGTAGCGGAGCCTACGAGCAGTACTTC
CDR3: CASSSSSGAYEQYF

J: TRBJ2-6
length: 17
D: TRBD2
V: TRBV9
size: NA
DNA: TGTGCCAGCAGCGTAGACGGGAGGGCCTCTGGGGCCAACGTCCTGACTTTC
CDR3: CASSVDGRASGANVLTF

J: TRBJ2-4
length: 15
D: NA
V: TRBV9
size: once
DNA: TGTGCCAGCAGCGTAGGCAGCGGCCATTTAAACATTCAGTACTTC
CDR3: CASSVGSGHLNIQYF

J: TRBJ1-1
length: 14
D: NA
V: TRBV29-1
size: NA
DNA: TGCAGCGTTGTAGAGGGGCGGTCCTACACTGAAGCTTTCTTT
CDR3: CSVVEGRSYTEAFF

J: TRBJ2-4
length: 17
D: TRBD1
V: TRBV19
size: NA
DNA: TGTGCCAGTAGTACTCGGACAGGGGACATAGCCAAAAACATTCAGTACTTC
CDR3: CASSTRTGDIAKNIQYF

J: TRBJ2-7
length: 13
D: NA
V: TRBV19
size: NA
DNA: TGTGCCAGTAGAGGGAGAGGTGGGGACGAGCAGTACTTC
CDR3: CASRGRGGDEQYF

J: TRBJ2-2
length: 17
D: NA
V: TRBV7-8
size: NA
DNA: TGTGCCAGCAGCTTAGCCCTGGGGGGGGGCCGTACCGGGGAGCTGTTTTTT
CDR3: CASSLALGGGRTGELFF

J: TRBJ1-1
length: 13
D: NA
V: TRBV18
size: NA
DNA: TGTGCCAGCTCATCGGGGGTAGGCACTGAAGCTTTCTTT
CDR3: CASSSGVGTEAFF

J: TRBJ2-7
length: 12
D: TRBD1
V: TRBV30
size: NA
DNA: TGTGCCTGGGGGGACAGCACTTACGAGCAGTACTTC
CDR3: CAWGDSTYEQYF

J: TRBJ1-2
length: 12
D: NA
V: TRBV19
size: NA
DNA: TGTGCCAGTAGTATGCACAGGGCGGGCTACACCTTC
CDR3: CASSMHRAGYTF

J: TRBJ2-5
length: 14
D: TRBD1
V: TRBV9
size: NA
DNA: TGTGCCAGCAGCGCCGGGACAGCGCAAGAGACCCAGTACTTC
CDR3: CASSAGTAQETQYF

J: TRBJ2-3
length: 18
D: TRBD2
V: TRBV9
size: NA
DNA: TGTGCCAGCAGCGTAGGCGGGGGGACGATGGAACTCACAGATACGCAGTATTTT
CDR3: CASSVGGGTMELTDTQYF

J: TRBJ2-1
length: 16
D: TRBD1
V: TRBV9
size: NA
DNA: TGTGCCAGCAGCCCTCCTACGACAGGGACCTATGGTGAGCAGTTCTTC
CDR3: CASSPPTTGTYGEQFF

J: TRBJ2-3
length: 15
D: NA
V: TRBV13
size: NA
DNA: TGTGCCAGCAGCTTTGGCGGGCTACCTACAGATACGCAGTATTTT
CDR3: CASSFGGLPTDTQYF

J: TRBJ2-2
length: 16
D: NA
V: TRBV5-1
size: NA
DNA: TGCGCCAGCAGCTTGGTTTGGCGGGAGAACACCGGGGAGCTGTTTTTT
CDR3: CASSLVWRENTGELFF

J: TRBJ1-4
length: 14
D: NA
V: TRBV7-6
size: NA
DNA: TGTGCCAGCAGCTTAGGTCAGGGGAACGAAAAACTGTTTTTT
CDR3: CASSLGQGNEKLFF

J: TRBJ1-3
length: 12
D: NA
V: TRBV9
size: NA
DNA: TGTGCCAGCTCAGGGAATGGAAACACCATATATTTT
CDR3: CASSGNGNTIYF

J: TRBJ2-5
length: 15
D: TRBD2
V: TRBV5-1
size: NA
DNA: TGCGCCAGCAAGGGACTAGCGGCCGGGCAAGAGACCCAGTACTTC
CDR3: CASKGLAAGQETQYF

J: TRBJ1-4
length: 13
D: NA
V: TRBV19
size: NA
DNA: TGTGCCAGTAGTGAATCCGGAGAGGAAAAACTGTTTTTT
CDR3: CASSESGEEKLFF

J: TRBJ2-3
length: 13
D: NA
V: TRBV5-6
size: NA
DNA: TGTGCCAGCAGCTTGTTTCAGGCAGATACGCAGTATTTT
CDR3: CASSLFQADTQYF

J: TRBJ1-1
length: 14
D: NA
V: TRBV27
size: NA
DNA: TGTGCCACCCGCCCCATTGCGGGGAACACTGAAGCTTTCTTT
CDR3: CATRPIAGNTEAFF

J: TRBJ1-4
length: 15
D: TRBD1
V: TRBV7-2
size: NA
DNA: TGTGCCAGCAGCTTCAGGACAGGTGGGGGTGAAAAACTGTTTTTT
CDR3: CASSFRTGGGEKLFF

J: TRBJ2-6
length: 16
D: TRBD1
V: TRBV10-3
size: NA
DNA: TGTGCCATCAGTGGAGGGACAGGCTCTGGGGCCAACGTCCTGACTTTC
CDR3: CAISGGTGSGANVLTF